This T cell receptor beta chain comes out of a study of graft-versus-host responses after intestinal transplantation. Background on the study: Once they had received anti-thymocyte globulin induction, all recipients took tacrolimus and steroids for three to four years.

Here immunoSEQ multiplex PCR was the method, and the copy in TCRdb shows in-frame clones only, minus some. This sample yields just over 15,000 clones, of which 70% to 75% are seen a single time; approximately 3.5% belongs to the top ten. V gave up 5 bases and J gave up 6 bases, with 7 bases separating them. Germline V gene sequence: CDR1 SEHNR, CDR2 FQNEAQ (reference sequence). The CDR3 sequence is 11 residues long. Intraepithelial lymphocytes and lamina propria lymphocytes were released through processing of graft tissue. This clone was detected only a few times. The rearrangement uses TRBV7-9 and TRBJ1-2; perhaps TRBD1 as D (5 bases). This receptor was identified in a human patient who received an intestinal transplant, so some T cells may come from the graft donor. This specimen was ileum tissue, taken 14 days after transplant. In nucleotides, the CDR3 is TGTGCCAGCAGCCCGGGGGATGGCTACACCTTC. It translates to CASSPGDGYTF.